Shown below are 16 T cell receptor beta chains from a single sample sequenced in a study of blood T cell repertoires in COVID-19. Some clones are missing from TCRdb's copy, which holds only in-frame ones; the method was immunoSEQ multiplex PCR. The table has fewer than 400,000 clones, roughly 90% seen once; the top ten hold 1.5% to 2%. The material sequenced was PBMCs or T cells enriched from blood (not recorded which). The receptors originated from a woman aged 25-40 years who had recovered from COVID-19.

The chain joins TRBV28 to TRBJ2-1, with 13 bases lining up with TRBD2. Germline V CDR1 and CDR2: MDHEN, SYDVKM. There are 16 residues in the CDR3. The ends lost 5 bases at V and 5 bases at J; junction bases unmatched: 6. CDR3: CASSPPLAGGDNEQFF. The DNA of the CDR3 is TGTGCCAGCAGTCCCCCACTAGCGGGAGGGGACAATGAGCAGTTCTTC.

The gene calls are TRBV6-5 and TRBJ1-1, with TRBD1 as a possible D gene (6 bases). Germline values: CDR1 MNHEY, CDR2 SVGAGI. The CDR3 contains 14 residues. V shed 6 bases and J shed 4 bases, with 15 bases lying between them. CDR3 sequence: CASSQTGLGTEAFF. CDR3 DNA sequence: TGTGCCAGCAGCCAAACAGGGCTCGGCACTGAAGCTTTCTTT.

The rearrangement links TRBV5-4 to TRBJ2-3; the D gene is possibly TRBD1 (6 bases). Germline V lookup: CDR1 SGHNT, CDR2 YYREEE (reference sequence). Trimming cost V 4 bases and J 0 bases, with 15 bases left between them. The CDR3 sequence is 16 residues long. The CDR3 protein is CASSLVQGGSTDTQYF. DNA of the CDR3: TGTGCCAGCAGCCTCGTACAGGGCGGTAGCACAGATACGCAGTATTTT.

The chain has TRBV30 and TRBJ1-2, with 8 bases identical to TRBD1. With 2 bases clipped from V and 6 bases from J, the junction kept 8 bases outside the gene matches. The length of the CDR3 is 14 residues. CDR1 is GTSNPN and CDR2 is SVGIG in the germline V gene (reference sequence). For the CDR3, the DNA is TGTGCCTGGAGTTCCTGGACAGGGACCCATGGCTACACCTTC. Protein sequence: CAWSSWTGTHGYTF. The full variable domain, with the rest looked up from reference TRBV30 and TRBJ1-2, is SQTIHQWPATLVQPVGSPLSLECTVEGTSNPNLYWYRQAAGRGLQLLFYSVGIGQISSEVPQNLSASRPQDRQFILSSKKLLLSDSGFYLCAWSSWTGTHGYTFGSGTRLTVV.

The chain combines TRBV28 with TRBJ1-6; a possible D gene is TRBD1 (5 bases). V dropped 4 bases and J dropped 7 bases, with 14 bases sitting between them. The CDR3 is made up of 15 amino acids. Germline CDR1 is MDHEN and CDR2 is SYDVKM. The CDR3 loop is CASSWGDLKNSPLHF. DNA of the CDR3: TGTGCCAGCAGTTGGGGGGACCTAAAAAATTCACCCCTCCACTTT. Combining the CDR3 with reference TRBV28 and TRBJ1-6 gives the whole variable domain DVKVTQSSRYLVKRTGEKVFLECVQDMDHENMFWYRQDPGLGLRLIYFSYDVKMKEKGDIPEGYSVSREKKERFSLILESASTNQTSMYLCASSWGDLKNSPLHFGNGTRLTVT.

The chain's CDR3 is CASSLVAAEAFF. In DNA, the CDR3 is TGTGCCAGCAGCTTAGTGGCAGCTGAAGCTTTCTTT. The rearrangement links TRBV7-9 to TRBJ1-1; no reliable D call. V shed 1 base and J shed 6 bases, with 6 bases lying between them. Germline CDR1 SEHNR, CDR2 FQNEAQ (reference sequence). CDR3 length: 12 amino acids.

V usage is TRBV10-3 and J usage is TRBJ1-1; 7 bases are shared with TRBD1. Germline trimming cut 6 bases from V and 6 bases from J; bases unmatched to any gene: 7. This CDR3 has 13 residues. Germline CDR1 ENHRY, CDR2 SYGVKD. CDR3 region: CAIRDRRLPEAFF. CDR3 nucleotides: TGTGCCATCAGGGACAGGAGGTTACCTGAAGCTTTCTTT.

This clone was counted once. CDR3 in amino acids: CASSLDGPSGIRIEQFF. The CDR3 DNA sequence: TGCGCCAGCAGCTTGGACGGTCCAAGCGGGATTCGGATAGAGCAGTTCTTC. The chain links TRBV5-1 to TRBJ2-1; the match to TRBD2 covers 7 bases. The CDR3 runs 17 residues. V shed 0 bases, J shed 10 bases, and the junction held 16 bases outside the gene matches. Germline V gives CDR1 SGHRS, CDR2 YFSETQ.

The chain links TRBV19 to TRBJ1-1; D may be TRBD1 (5 bases). Trimming took off 4 bases at V and 4 bases at J, with 13 bases between the two ends. From germline, CDR1 is LNHDA and CDR2 SQIVND (reference sequence). The CDR3 length is 14 residues. For the CDR3, the DNA is TGTGCCAGTAGTAGTCCGGGGCGGGGCACTGAAGCTTTCTTT. It is translated as CASSSPGRGTEAFF.

V and J are TRBV4-3 and TRBJ1-3; 7 bases line up with TRBD1. The CDR3 consists of 14 residues. Germline values: CDR1 LGHNA, CDR2 YSLEER. Trimming took 4 bases from V and 4 from J; bases not matched to a gene: 4. The CDR3 nucleotides read TGCGCCAGCAGCCTGACAGGGCTCGGAAACACCATATATTTT. Translated, it gives CASSLTGLGNTIYF.

This clone appeared a single time. The chain uses TRBV7-9 and TRBJ1-3; the D gene is possibly TRBD1 (6 bases). CDR1 and CDR2 from the germline V gene are SEHNR and FQNEAQ (reference sequence). V was shortened by 4 bases and J by 0 bases, with 16 bases between the two germline ends. The CDR3 contains 17 residues. The CDR3 loop reads CASSSTLGANSGNTIYF. CDR3 bases: TGTGCCAGCAGCTCGACGTTGGGGGCGAACTCTGGAAACACCATATATTTT.

This clone was observed once. The rearrangement uses TRBV28 and TRBJ1-3; 8 bases agree with TRBD1. The CDR3 spans 15 residues. Per the germline V gene, CDR1 is MDHEN and CDR2 is SYDVKM. V lost 3 bases, J lost 2 bases, and 3 bases stayed unmatched. CDR3 DNA: TGTGCCAGCAGTTTTGCGGACAGGGCTGGAAACACCATATATTTT. Amino acids: CASSFADRAGNTIYF.

The chain carries TRBV19 and TRBJ1-3, with 7 bases identical to TRBD1. This CDR3 has 14 residues. CDR1 and CDR2 from the germline V gene are LNHDA and SQIVND (reference sequence). V trimming: 10 bases; J trimming: 0 bases; junction bases outside the gene matches: 6. For the CDR3, the DNA is TGTGCCACCCAGGGGGGCTCCTCTGGAAACACCATATATTTT. Its protein product is CATQGGSSGNTIYF.

The genes are TRBV6-5 and TRBJ1-2; D possibly corresponds to TRBD1 (6 bases). The V end lost 5 bases, the J end lost 6 bases, and 16 bases lay between the germline ends. The V gene's germline CDR1 is MNHEY and CDR2 SVGAGI. The CDR3 sequence is 14 residues long. CDR3 sequence (DNA): TGTGCCAGCAGTAGGACCTTCCGACAGGATGGCTACACCTTC. Its protein is CASSRTFRQDGYTF.

This clone was counted only a few times. V is TRBV7-9 and J is TRBJ1-1, with TRBD1 matching over 7 bases. V was clipped by 1 base and J by 0 bases; unmatched bases: 2. CDR3 size: 15 residues. Germline CDR1 and CDR2: SEHNR and FQNEAQ (reference sequence). Written as DNA, the CDR3 is TGTGCCAGCAGCTTAGAGGGACAGTTGAACACTGAAGCTTTCTTT. It codes for CASSLEGQLNTEAFF.

This clone showed up just a few times. The V and J genes are TRBV7-3 and TRBJ2-1; no firm D call. Trimming removed 1 base from V and 7 bases from J, with 8 bases in between. In germline, CDR1 is SGHTA, CDR2 FQGTGA. The CDR3 is made up of 13 amino acids. The CDR3 is CASSLIVGNEQFF. In DNA form, the CDR3 reads TGTGCCAGCAGCTTAATCGTCGGTAATGAGCAGTTCTTC. Drawing the rest from reference TRBV7-3 and TRBJ2-1, the complete variable domain is GAGVSQTPSNKVTEKGKYVELRCDPISGHTALYWYRQSLGQGPEFLIYFQGTGAADDSGLPNDRFFAVRPEGSVSTLKIQRTERGDSAVYLCASSLIVGNEQFFGPGTRLTVL.